This TCR beta chain emerged from a study of blood T cell repertoires in COVID-19. About the study: PBMCs, B-cell-depleted T cells, or T cells provided the cDNA or gDNA that made up the material.

There are 14 residues in the CDR3. The ends were cut back, 11 bases at V and 2 bases at J, with 17 bases in the middle. Looked up from germline, CDR1 is MNHEY and CDR2 is SVGAGI. This table comes from immunoSEQ multiplex PCR, and its TCRdb copy is limited to in-frame clones, with some not included. The sample holds 120,000 to 150,000 clones, around 83% seen once. The TCR originated in a human donor with acute or convalescent COVID-19. The donor label of this sample is uncertain. The source material was peripheral blood. The rearrangement links TRBV6-5 to TRBJ2-3; a possible D gene is TRBD2 (5 bases). The CDR3 reads CAVKTGLLTDTQYF. CDR3 in DNA: TGTGCCGTCAAGACTGGACTCCTCACAGATACGCAGTATTTT.